The rows below give T cell receptor beta chains drawn from one sample of a study of radiotherapy plus CTLA-4 blockade in lung cancer. The table came from immunoSEQ multiplex PCR; TCRdb's copy has only in-frame clones and leaves some out. The data hold 90,000 or so clones, with roughly 86% observed a single time. The material sequenced was peripheral blood, taken from a patient treated with radiotherapy plus ipilimumab. Every receptor here comes from a human donor with non-small cell lung cancer who had a partial response to radiotherapy plus ipilimumab. Each CDR3 is given with its conserved first and last residue. D genes are given only for firm matches. Some rows have no size entry. The others give once, few or many, or a class for an expanded clone.

v_gene	j_gene	abundance	d_gene	CDR3nt	CDR3aa
TRBV6-4	TRBJ2-3	.	TRBD2	TGTGCCAGCACCGCCCCCCAGCGGGAGGGAACCCACGATACGCAGTATTTT	CASTAPQREGTHDTQYF
TRBV5-1	TRBJ2-7	once	TRBD1	TGCGCCAGCGCGACAGGGGAAAGCTCCTACGAGCAGTACTTC	CASATGESSYEQYF
TRBV6-6	TRBJ2-7	few	TRBD1	TGTGCCGTAAGGGACAGGCGGGACGAGCAGTACTTC	CAVRDRRDEQYF
TRBV21-1	TRBJ2-3	once	.	TGTGCCAGCAGCAAATATCCGGAGACTAGCGGGTGCACAGATACGCAGTATTTT	CASSKYPETSGCTDTQYF
TRBV5-5	TRBJ2-5	.	TRBD2	TGTGCCAGCTTCGTTGGAGCGGGAGGTGAGACCCAGTACTTC	CASFVGAGGETQYF
TRBV6-1	TRBJ1-1	.	.	TGTGCCAGCAGTGAAAAAGGGGTAAAAATGAACACTGAAGCTTTCTTT	CASSEKGVKMNTEAFF
TRBV15	TRBJ2-5	.	.	TGTGCCACCAGCAGAGGGCACATACAGGAGACCCAGTACTTC	CATSRGHIQETQYF
TRBV29-1	TRBJ2-5	.	.	TGCAGCGCCCTCTACCAAGAGACCCAGTACTTC	CSALYQETQYF
TRBV5-1	TRBJ1-5	.	.	TGCGCCAGCAGCTTGGAGGGAGGTAATCAGCCCCAGCATTTT	CASSLEGGNQPQHF
TRBV19	TRBJ1-1	.	.	TGTGCCAGTAGTATAGGAGCGAGGGACACTGAAGCTTTCTTT	CASSIGARDTEAFF
TRBV7-9	TRBJ2-2	.	TRBD2	TGTGCCAGCAGCCTAGCGGGAGTGCAAACCGGGGAGCTGTTTTTT	CASSLAGVQTGELFF
TRBV6-4	TRBJ2-7	.	TRBD2	TGTGCCAGCGGTCACAAAGGGGCGGGAGGGCCTCTGAACGAGCAGTACTTC	CASGHKGAGGPLNEQYF
TRBV2	TRBJ2-5	.	.	TGTGCCAGCAGCCATGATGCGACTAGAGTTGGAGAGACCCAGTACTTC	CASSHDATRVGETQYF
TRBV29-1	TRBJ1-2	.	.	TGCAGCGTTGATATGGCGGGGATTGGCTACACCTTC	CSVDMAGIGYTF
TRBV7-9	TRBJ2-5	.	.	TGTGCCAGCAGCCAGGCTTTGGCAGCTACAGAGACCCAGTACTTC	CASSQALAATETQYF
TRBV29-1	TRBJ1-2	.	.	TGCAGCGTTGGAGGGTTAGCTAACTATGGCTACACCTTC	CSVGGLANYGYTF
TRBV28	TRBJ2-5	.	.	TGTGCCATGGCACCTAGGCAGACCCACCCCCAGTACTTC	CAMAPRQTHPQYF
TRBV14	TRBJ1-2	few	.	TGTGCCAGCAGCCCGTCTAACTATGGCTACACCTTC	CASSPSNYGYTF
TRBV30	TRBJ1-5	.	.	TGTGCCTGGAGTGTAGGGGTTTCAACTAGCAATCAGCCCCAGCATTTT	CAWSVGVSTSNQPQHF
TRBV21-1	TRBJ1-5	.	.	TGTGCCAGCAGCACCTTCGGCAATCAGCCCCAGCATTTT	CASSTFGNQPQHF
TRBV6-1	TRBJ2-3	.	TRBD2	TGTGCCAGCAGACTAGCGGGAGAGGATACGCAGTATTTT	CASRLAGEDTQYF
TRBV7-7	TRBJ2-5	once	.	TGTGCTAGCAGCTTAAGGGGGGGATTGGAGACCCAGTACTTC	CASSLRGGLETQYF